This entry describes one T cell receptor beta chain. No antigen is known for it. One end of the junction fails to match germline, which may point to a read error. This specimen belongs to a study of shared clonotypes between healthy human individuals. Study-wide context: The people who gave samples were two women and a few men aged 18 to 49. Three CD4 naive, three CD4 memory, two CD8 naive and one CD8 memory plate were used per donor.

The germline gives CDR1 SGHNT, CDR2 YYREEE (reference sequence). The CDR3 is 14 amino acids. Study-wide results and limits: Clonotype sharing among donors was thought likely to change with sequencing depth.

TCRdb's copy holds only in-frame clones and misses some; the assay was immunoSEQ multiplex PCR. The table includes some 2,000,000 clones, 90% to 95% detected once. The TCR was taken from a man between 18 and 29 years old in good health. This rearrangement joins TRBV5-4 to TRBJ2-7; weak D call: TRBD1 (5 bases). Sample: naive CD4+ T cells sorted from blood. The subset: CD45RA+ positively selected. As DNA, the CDR3 is TGTGCCAGCAACTTGGCAGGGCAGGCCTACGAGCAGTACTTC. It codes for CASNLAGQAYEQYF.